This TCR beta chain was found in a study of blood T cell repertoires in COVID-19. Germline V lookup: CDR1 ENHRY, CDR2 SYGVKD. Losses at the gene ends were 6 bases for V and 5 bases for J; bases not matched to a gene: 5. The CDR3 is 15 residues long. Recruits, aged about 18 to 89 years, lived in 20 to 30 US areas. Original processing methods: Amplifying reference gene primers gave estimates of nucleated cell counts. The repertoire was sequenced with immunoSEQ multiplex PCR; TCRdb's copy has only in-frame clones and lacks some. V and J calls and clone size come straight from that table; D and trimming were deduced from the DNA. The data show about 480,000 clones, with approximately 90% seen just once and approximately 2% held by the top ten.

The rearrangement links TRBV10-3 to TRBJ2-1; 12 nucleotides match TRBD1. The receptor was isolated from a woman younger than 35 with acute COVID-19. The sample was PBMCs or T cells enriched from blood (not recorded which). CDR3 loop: CAIRGGQGANNEQFF. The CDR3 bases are TGTGCCATCAGGGGGGGACAGGGGGCAAACAATGAGCAGTTCTTC.